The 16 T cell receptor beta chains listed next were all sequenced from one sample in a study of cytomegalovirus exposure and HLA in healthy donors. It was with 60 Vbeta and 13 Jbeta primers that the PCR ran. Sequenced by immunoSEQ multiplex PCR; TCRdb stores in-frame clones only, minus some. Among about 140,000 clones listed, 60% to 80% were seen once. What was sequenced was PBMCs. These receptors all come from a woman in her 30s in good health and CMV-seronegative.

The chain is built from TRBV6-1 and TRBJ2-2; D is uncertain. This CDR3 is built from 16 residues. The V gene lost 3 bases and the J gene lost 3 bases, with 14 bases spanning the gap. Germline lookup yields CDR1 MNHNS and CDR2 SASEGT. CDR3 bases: TGTGCCAGCAGTGACCCTATGTACCGTGACACCGGGGAGCTGTTTTTT. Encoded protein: CASSDPMYRDTGELFF.

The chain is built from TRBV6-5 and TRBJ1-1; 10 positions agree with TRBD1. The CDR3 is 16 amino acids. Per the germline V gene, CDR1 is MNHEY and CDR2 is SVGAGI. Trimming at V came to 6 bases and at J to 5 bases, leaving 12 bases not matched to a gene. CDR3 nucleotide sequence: TGTGCCAGCAGCTACCATAGGACAGGGGGAGGTACTGAAGCTTTCTTT. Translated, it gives CASSYHRTGGGTEAFF.

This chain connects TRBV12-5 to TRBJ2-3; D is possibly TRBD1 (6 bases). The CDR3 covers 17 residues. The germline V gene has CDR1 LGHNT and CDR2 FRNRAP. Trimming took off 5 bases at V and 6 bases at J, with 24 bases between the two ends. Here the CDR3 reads CASGPPLGQPWGDTQYF. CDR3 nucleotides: TGTGCTAGTGGTCCACCCCTAGGACAGCCTTGGGGGGATACGCAGTATTTT.

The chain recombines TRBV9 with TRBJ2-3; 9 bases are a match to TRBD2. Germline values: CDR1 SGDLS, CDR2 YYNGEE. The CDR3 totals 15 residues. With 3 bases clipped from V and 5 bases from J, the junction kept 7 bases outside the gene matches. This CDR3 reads CASSGSGGGIDTQYF. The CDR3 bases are TGTGCCAGCAGCGGTAGCGGGGGAGGTATAGATACGCAGTATTTT.

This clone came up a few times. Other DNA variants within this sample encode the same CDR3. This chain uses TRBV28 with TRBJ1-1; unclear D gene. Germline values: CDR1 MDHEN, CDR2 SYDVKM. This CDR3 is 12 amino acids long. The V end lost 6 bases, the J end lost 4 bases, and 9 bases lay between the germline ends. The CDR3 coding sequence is TGTGCCAGCAGCGGACTTTTCACTGAAGCTTTCTTT. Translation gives CASSGLFTEAFF.

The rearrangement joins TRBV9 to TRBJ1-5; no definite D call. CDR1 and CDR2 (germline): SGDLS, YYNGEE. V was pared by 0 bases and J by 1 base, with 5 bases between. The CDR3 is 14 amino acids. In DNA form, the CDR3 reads TGTGCCAGCAGCGTAGGAGGGAGCAATCAGCCCCAGCATTTT. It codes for CASSVGGSNQPQHF. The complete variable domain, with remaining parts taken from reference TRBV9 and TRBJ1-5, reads DSGVTQTPKHLITATGQRVTLRCSPRSGDLSVYWYQQSLDQGLQFLIQYYNGEERAKGNILERFSAQQFPDLHSELNLSSLELGDSALYFCASSVGGSNQPQHFGDGTRLSIL.

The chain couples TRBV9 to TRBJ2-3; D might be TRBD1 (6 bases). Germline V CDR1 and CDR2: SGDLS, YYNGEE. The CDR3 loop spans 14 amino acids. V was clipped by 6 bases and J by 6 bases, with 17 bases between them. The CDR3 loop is CASNQGARGDTQYF. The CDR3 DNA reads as TGTGCCAGCAACCAAGGGGCTAGGGGGGATACGCAGTATTTT.

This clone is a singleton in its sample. For the CDR3, the DNA is TGTGCCAGCACTCAATCGGGCAGGGTTAACTATGGCTACACCTTC. This sequence encodes CASTQSGRVNYGYTF. V is TRBV6-5 and J is TRBJ1-2, with a weak D call TRBD1 (5 bases). Trimming pared 7 bases from V and 1 base from J, leaving 16 bases between. The CDR3 has 15 amino acids. Germline CDR1 reads MNHEY; CDR2 reads SVGAGI.

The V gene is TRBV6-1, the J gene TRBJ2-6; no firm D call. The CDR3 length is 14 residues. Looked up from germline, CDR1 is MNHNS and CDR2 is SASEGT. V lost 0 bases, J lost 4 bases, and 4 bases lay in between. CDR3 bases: TGTGCCAGCAGTGAAGCCTCCGGGGCCAACGTCCTGACTTTC. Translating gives CASSEASGANVLTF.

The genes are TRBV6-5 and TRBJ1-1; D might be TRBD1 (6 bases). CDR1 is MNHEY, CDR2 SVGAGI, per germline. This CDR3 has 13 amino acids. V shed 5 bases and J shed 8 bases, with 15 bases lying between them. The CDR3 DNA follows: TGTGCCAGCAGTGAATCGGGGAGGGGGGAAGCTTTCTTT. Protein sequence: CASSESGRGEAFF.

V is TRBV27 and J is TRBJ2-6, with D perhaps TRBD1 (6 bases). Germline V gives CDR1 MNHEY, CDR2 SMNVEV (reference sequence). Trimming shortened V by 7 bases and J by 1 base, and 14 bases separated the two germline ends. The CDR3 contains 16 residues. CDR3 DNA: TGTGCCAGCAATCGGAAGGGGGTTTCTGGGGCCAACGTCCTGACTTTC. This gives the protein CASNRKGVSGANVLTF.

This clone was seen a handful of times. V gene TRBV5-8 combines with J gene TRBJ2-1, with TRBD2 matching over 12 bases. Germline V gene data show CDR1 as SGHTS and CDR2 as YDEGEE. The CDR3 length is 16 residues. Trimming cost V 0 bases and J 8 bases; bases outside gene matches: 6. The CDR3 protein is CASSLGLAGEVDEQFF. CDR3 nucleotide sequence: TGTGCCAGCAGCTTGGGACTAGCGGGGGAAGTCGATGAGCAGTTCTTC. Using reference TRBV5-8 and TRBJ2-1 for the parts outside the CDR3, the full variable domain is EAGVTQSPTHLIKTRGQQATLRCSPISGHTSVYWYQQALGLGLQFLLWYDEGEERNRGNFPPRFSGRQFPNYSSELNVNALELEDSALYLCASSLGLAGEVDEQFFGPGTRLTVL.

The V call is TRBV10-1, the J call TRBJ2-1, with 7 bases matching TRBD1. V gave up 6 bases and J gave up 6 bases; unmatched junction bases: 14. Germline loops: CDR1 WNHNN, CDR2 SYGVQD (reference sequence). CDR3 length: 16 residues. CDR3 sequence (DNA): TGCGCCAGCAGCGGTACAGGGGAAATAAGGGGCAATGAGCAGTTCTTC. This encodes CASSGTGEIRGNEQFF.

The CDR3 bases are TGTGCCAGCAGCAGACGACAGGGGAAGGGCACTGAAGCTTTCTTT. It translates to CASSRRQGKGTEAFF. The chain couples TRBV7-9 to TRBJ1-1; TRBD1 matches at 8 bases. The CDR3 has 15 residues. The germline V gene encodes CDR1 SEHNR and CDR2 FQNEAQ (reference sequence). Unmatched junction bases numbered 9, after V lost 5 bases and J lost 4 bases.

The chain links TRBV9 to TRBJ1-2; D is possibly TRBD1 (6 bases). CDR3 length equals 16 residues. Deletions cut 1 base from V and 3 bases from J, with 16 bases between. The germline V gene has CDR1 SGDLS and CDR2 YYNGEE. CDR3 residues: CASSVRPGGLDYGYTF. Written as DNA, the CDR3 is TGTGCCAGCAGCGTAAGGCCGGGGGGCTTGGACTATGGCTACACCTTC.

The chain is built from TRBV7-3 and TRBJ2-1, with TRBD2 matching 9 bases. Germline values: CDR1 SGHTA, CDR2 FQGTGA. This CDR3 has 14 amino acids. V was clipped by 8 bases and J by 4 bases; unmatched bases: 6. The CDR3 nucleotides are TGTGCCAGCGGCGTAAGCGGGGGGTACAATGAGCAGTTCTTC. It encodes CASGVSGGYNEQFF.